This T cell receptor (beta chain) was sequenced during a study of blood T cell repertoires in COVID-19. For the study at large: Samples taken during acute and convalescent COVID-19 were collected in the United States, Italy and Spain. Nucleic acid was either cDNA or gDNA, and it came from T cells, B-cell-depleted T cells, or PBMCs.

Measured with immunoSEQ multiplex PCR; TCRdb has only the in-frame clones, and not every one. The table includes 110,000 or so clones, about 85% detected once. The sequence derives from a man aged 45 to 65 with acute or convalescent COVID-19. Sequencing input: peripheral blood.

The CDR3 sequence: CASSNRQSSYNEQFF. The CDR3 DNA is TGCGCCAGCAGCAACAGGCAAAGCTCCTACAATGAGCAGTTCTTC. The chain links TRBV5-1 to TRBJ2-1; D may be TRBD1 (5 bases). In germline, CDR1 is SGHRS, CDR2 YFSETQ. Trimming stripped 4 bases from V and 0 bases from J, with 11 bases between. The CDR3 loop spans 15 amino acids.